What follows are 16 T cell receptor beta chains derived from one specimen sequenced in a study of cytomegalovirus exposure and HLA in healthy donors. With 60 Vbeta and 13 Jbeta primers, the PCR was carried out. Clones were sequenced by immunoSEQ multiplex PCR, and TCRdb holds only the in-frame ones, with some missing. This table holds 150,000 to 200,000 clones, about 90% found once. The sample was PBMCs. These receptor sequences come from a girl under three years old in good health and CMV-seronegative.

This clone was seen only a few times. This chain links TRBV27 with TRBJ2-7; 11 bases fit TRBD2. CDR1 MNHEY and CDR2 SMNVEV come from the germline V gene (reference sequence). Unmatched junction bases numbered 12, after V lost 8 bases and J lost 0 bases. CDR3 length: 17 amino acids. CDR3 region: CASGLLAGAGSSYEQYF. As DNA, the CDR3 is TGTGCCAGCGGTCTACTAGCGGGGGCCGGGAGCTCCTACGAGCAGTACTTC.

This rearrangement joins TRBV5-5 to TRBJ2-1; 7 bases are shared with TRBD2. V was pared by 0 bases and J by 8 bases, with 11 bases of the junction left unmatched. In germline, CDR1 is SGHKS, CDR2 YYEKEE (reference sequence). The length of the CDR3 is 16 residues. The CDR3 DNA is TGTGCCAGCAGCTTGGGGGGGAGGGTAGTGGTGGATGAGCAGTTCTTC. Encoded protein: CASSLGGRVVVDEQFF.

The rearrangement joins TRBV6-6 to TRBJ1-2, with TRBD1 matching 8 bases. Germline CDR1 is MNHNY and CDR2 is SVGAGI (reference sequence). CDR3 size: 13 residues. Trimming removed 2 bases from V and 8 bases from J; junction bases left unmatched: 4. CDR3 protein: CASSYPDRAGYTF. CDR3 sequence (DNA): TGTGCCAGCAGTTACCCGGACAGGGCGGGCTACACCTTC.

This clone was counted a single time. J is TRBJ2-1 and V is TRBV30; 8 bases line up with TRBD2. V was pared by 4 bases and J by 6 bases, with 5 bases of the junction left unmatched. CDR1 and CDR2 (germline): GTSNPN, SVGIG (reference sequence). This CDR3 has 13 residues. In DNA, the CDR3 is TGTGCCTGGACAAACCGGGGGGGCAATGAGCAGTTCTTC. Its translation is CAWTNRGGNEQFF.

The chain joins TRBV6-5 to TRBJ1-6; D is possibly TRBD1 (5 bases). Trimming cost V 0 bases and J 3 bases, with 6 bases left between them. The CDR3 is 15 residues long. From germline, CDR1 is MNHEY and CDR2 SVGAGI. The CDR3 region is CASSYSDIYNSPLHF. The DNA for the CDR3 is TGTGCCAGCAGTTACTCGGACATCTATAATTCACCCCTCCACTTT.

The chain links TRBV9 to TRBJ2-3; D is possibly TRBD2 (6 bases). From germline, CDR1 is SGDLS and CDR2 YYNGEE. The CDR3 runs to 15 residues. Deletions cut 4 bases from V and 3 bases from J, with 15 bases between. This CDR3 reads CASSPAGRATDTQYF. The CDR3 bases are TGTGCCAGCAGCCCCGCGGGACGGGCGACAGATACGCAGTATTTT.

This chain connects TRBV6-5 to TRBJ2-1, with 13 bases matching TRBD2. The CDR3 is 16 amino acids. Germline lookup yields CDR1 MNHEY and CDR2 SVGAGI. The junction had 2 bases not matched to a gene; V was cut back by 4 bases and J by 2 bases. For the CDR3, the DNA is TGTGCCAGCAGTTGGACTAGCGGGAGTGCCTACAATGAGCAGTTCTTC. It yields the protein CASSWTSGSAYNEQFF.

The rearrangement links TRBV20-1 to TRBJ1-1; D is unresolved. Germline lookup yields CDR1 DFQATT and CDR2 SNEGSKA (reference sequence). CDR3 length equals 11 residues. Trimming removed 6 bases at V and 12 bases at J, with 17 bases between. The CDR3: CSARIPPNPFF. The CDR3 DNA sequence: TGCAGTGCCAGGATACCCCCAAACCCTTTCTTT.

This chain uses TRBV4-1 with TRBJ2-3; tentative D call: TRBD2 (5 bases). Trimming left V 2 bases short and J 5 bases short, with 20 bases between. The CDR3 loop spans 17 amino acids. Germline V gene data show CDR1 as MGHRA and CDR2 as YSYEKL. The CDR3 nucleotides read TGCGCCAGCAGCCAAAAACCTTTGGCGGGTCTTGTAGATACGCAGTATTTT. This gives the protein CASSQKPLAGLVDTQYF.

The chain carries TRBV7-6 and TRBJ2-7, with 9 positions matching TRBD1. This CDR3 has 16 residues. J gave up 5 bases and V 5 bases, and 13 bases lay outside the gene matches. From germline, CDR1 is SGHVS and CDR2 FNYEAQ. The CDR3 nucleotides read TGTGCCAGCAGCCTCCGGGACAGGGAGGGGCGGGACGAGCAGTACTTC. It specifies CASSLRDREGRDEQYF. Full variable domain (rest looked up from reference TRBV7-6 and TRBJ2-7): GAGVSQSPRYKVTKRGQDVALRCDPISGHVSLYWYRQALGQGPEFLTYFNYEAQQDKSGLPNDRFSAERPEGSISTLTIQRTEQRDSAMYRCASSLRDREGRDEQYFGPGTRLTVT.

The chain recombines TRBV5-4 with TRBJ2-7; D is ambiguous. Germline lookup yields CDR1 SGHNT and CDR2 YYREEE (reference sequence). The CDR3 covers 14 residues. In DNA, the CDR3 is TGTGCTTTTTTCAAGCAGAAGGCGGCATACGAGCAGTACTTC. Its translation is CAFFKQKAAYEQYF.

With regard to this clone: Other DNA sequences in the sample encode the same CDR3. The gene calls are TRBV18 and TRBJ1-1; D is undetermined. V gave up 3 bases and J gave up 3 bases, with 8 bases separating them. The CDR3 is made up of 13 amino acids. The germline V gene encodes CDR1 KGHSH and CDR2 LQKENI. CDR3 nucleotides: TGTGCCAGCTCACCTGGGCAGGACACTGAAGCTTTCTTT. Amino acid sequence: CASSPGQDTEAFF.

The rearrangement joins TRBV20-1 to TRBJ1-4; 8 nucleotides align to TRBD1. The CDR3 is 11 residues long. V lost 5 bases and J lost 8; bases outside the gene matches: 1. Germline CDR1 reads DFQATT; CDR2 reads SNEGSKA (reference sequence). The CDR3 nucleotides are TGCAGTGCTCGGGACAGGGAAAAACTGTTTTTT. Amino acids: CSARDREKLFF.

The V and J genes are TRBV29-1 and TRBJ2-2, with 8 bases that match TRBD1. In germline, CDR1 is SQVTM, CDR2 ANQGSEA. CDR3 length: 14 amino acids. The ends lost 4 bases at V and 4 bases at J; junction bases unmatched: 5. CDR3 nucleotides: TGCAGCGTTGGAAGGACAGGGACCACCGGGGAGCTGTTTTTT. Protein: CSVGRTGTTGELFF.

The chain recombines TRBV6-1 with TRBJ1-5; 11 bases agree with TRBD1. The CDR3 extends over 16 amino acids. Per germline, CDR1 MNHNS and CDR2 SASEGT. With V trimmed by 0 bases and J by 9 bases, 7 bases remained unmatched. CDR3 sequence reads: CASSEAPGQGGGPQHF. The CDR3 region has the DNA TGTGCCAGCAGTGAAGCGCCGGGACAGGGGGGAGGGCCCCAGCATTTT.

This clone was detected only once. The chain recombines TRBV4-1 with TRBJ2-1; D is uncertain. Germline CDR1 reads MGHRA; CDR2 reads YSYEKL. The CDR3 is made up of 11 amino acids. V gave up 3 bases and J gave up 7 bases, with 4 bases separating them. CDR3 loop: CASSHLNEQFF. CDR3 DNA: TGCGCCAGCAGCCATCTAAATGAGCAGTTCTTC.